This T cell receptor (beta chain) was captured by sequencing in a study of blood T cell repertoires in COVID-19. This clone was recorded once. The protocol was immunoSEQ multiplex PCR, while the TCRdb copy is restricted to in-frame clones and leaves out a portion. The sample yields about 140,000 clones, about 84% seen once. After removal of 2 bases from V and 9 bases from J, the junction contained 6 bases not matched to a gene. Germline CDR1 reads GTSNPN; CDR2 reads SVGIG (reference sequence). The CDR3 extends over 13 amino acids. This rearrangement joins TRBV30 to TRBJ2-1, with 8 bases matching TRBD2. This TCR came from a woman younger than 35 who had been exposed to COVID-19. Specimen: PBMCs or T cells enriched from blood (not recorded which). CDR3 nucleotides: TGTGCCTGGAGTTGGTCCGGGGGGGGTGAGCAGTTCTTC. The encoded protein is CAWSWSGGGEQFF.